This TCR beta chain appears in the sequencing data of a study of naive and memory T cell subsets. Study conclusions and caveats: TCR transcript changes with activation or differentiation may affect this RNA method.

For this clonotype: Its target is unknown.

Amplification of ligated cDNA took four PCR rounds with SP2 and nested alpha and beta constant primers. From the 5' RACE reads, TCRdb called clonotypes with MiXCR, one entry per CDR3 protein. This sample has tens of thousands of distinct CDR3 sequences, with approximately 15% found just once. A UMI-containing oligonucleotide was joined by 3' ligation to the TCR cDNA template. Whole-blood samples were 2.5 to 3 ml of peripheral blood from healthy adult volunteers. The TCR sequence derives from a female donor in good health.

CDR3 sequence (DNA): TGCGCCAGCAGCCAGGGCTGGGCTCAGGGGTCCTACGAGCAGTACTTC. This sequence encodes CASSQGWAQGSYEQYF. V is TRBV4-1 and J is TRBJ2-7; a possible D gene is TRBD1 (6 bases). V lost 3 bases to trimming and J lost 1 base, with 16 bases between them. The CDR3 length is 16 residues. CDR1 is MGHRA and CDR2 is YSYEKL in the germline V gene.